This T cell receptor beta chain is drawn from a study of blood T cell repertoires in COVID-19 (dated by TCRdb to about 2020). Study-wide context: Collaborator samples came from the United States, Italy and Spain and covered acute and convalescent phases of COVID-19. The material from the prospective study consisted of cDNA or gDNA derived from T cells, B-cell-depleted T cells, or PBMCs. Deeply sampled blood TCRbeta repertoires from subjects exposed to, actively infected with, or recovered from COVID-19 were included in the dataset. A freely available public database, intended as a resource for researchers studying the immune response to SARS-CoV-2, is where the repertoires were released. Samples came from the ongoing ImmuneRACE study (first 160 participants) plus 1,254 subjects from 6 global collaborators. Sample metadata almost always included a de-identified subject ID, COVID-19 status, age in years and sex. Where available, HLA class I and class II types were obtained from metadata supplied by the sample provider rather than from assay-based typing. Study-level results and caveats: The quantity of clinical and demographic metadata differed by source and by participant and was supplied without curation.

V gives up 0 bases and J gives up 7 bases, and the segment between their germline ends measures 18 bases. The CDR3 measures 16 amino acids from cysteine to phenylalanine. CDR3 DNA is the only sequence kept; it has 48 bases, read in frame from the first base. The germline V gene specifies SGHNT as CDR1 and YENEEA as CDR2. Samples from volunteer blood donors who had recovered from COVID-19 were contributed by a second Seattle source. Whole blood was collected in K2EDTA tubes by collaborating institutions according to the institutions' own protocols. For TCRbeta analysis, collaborators shipped samples in one of three forms: frozen whole blood, isolated PBMCs, or DNA extracted from either of those sample types. The immunoSEQ Assay, a bias-controlled multiplex PCR, was used to amplify TCRbeta CDR3 regions from genomic DNA. For the original study's pipeline: Nucleated cell counts per sample were estimated from amplification of reference gene primers within the assay. Sequence reads were collapsed and filtered to measure the absolute abundance of every unique TCRbeta CDR3 rearrangement. Productive Simpson clonality was computed per sample as the square root of Simpson's diversity index over productive rearrangements. TCRdb retrieved this table from immuneACCESS and kept in-frame rearrangements only. Not all clones are present; in checked studies, unresolved V genes account for under half, and no reason is known for the remainder. V, J and clone size reflect that table, while D and trimming were determined from the DNA. This sample has nearly 350,000 clones in its table, and roughly 89% of those were observed once. The ten largest clones take up around 3.5% of the sample.

Regarding this clone: The specificity of this receptor is unknown. One base away there is no much larger clone; base qualities are not given.

Source material: peripheral blood. The clonotype was recovered from a woman between 18 and 30 years old who had recovered from COVID-19. This sequence uses TRBV11-3 and TRBJ1-2; matching of 5 bases hints at TRBD1 as the D gene. The CDR3 loop reads CASSLDLGPTEGGYTF. The DNA reads as follows: TGTGCCAGCAGCTTAGACCTGGGCCCGACAGAAGGTGGCTACACCTTC.